This TCR beta chain was found in a study of blood T cell repertoires in COVID-19. The V segment lost 4 bases and the J segment 0 bases; nucleotides outside the gene matches: 5. CDR3 length: 15 amino acids. The germline V gene has CDR1 SGHKS and CDR2 YYEKEE (reference sequence). Generated by immunoSEQ multiplex PCR, the TCRdb table keeps only in-frame clones and is missing some. The sample records roughly 330,000 clones, more than 80% being singletons. This rearrangement joins TRBV5-5 to TRBJ2-3; 7 bases line up with TRBD1. This receptor was obtained from a man between 18 and 29 years old who had recovered from COVID-19. Material: peripheral blood. CDR3 nucleotide sequence: TGTGCCAGCAGCCCTGGACAGGCTAGCACAGATACGCAGTATTTT. Protein: CASSPGQASTDTQYF.